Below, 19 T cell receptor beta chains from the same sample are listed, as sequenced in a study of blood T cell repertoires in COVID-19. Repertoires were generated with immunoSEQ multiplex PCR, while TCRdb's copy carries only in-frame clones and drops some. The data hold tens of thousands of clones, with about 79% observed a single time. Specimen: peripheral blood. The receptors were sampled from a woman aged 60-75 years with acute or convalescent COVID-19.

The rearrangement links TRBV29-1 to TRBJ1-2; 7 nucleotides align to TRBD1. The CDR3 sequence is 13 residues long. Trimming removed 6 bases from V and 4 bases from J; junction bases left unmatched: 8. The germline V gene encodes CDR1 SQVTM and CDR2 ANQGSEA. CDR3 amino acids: CSVSEGGPYGYTF. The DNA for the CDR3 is TGCAGCGTGTCAGAAGGGGGCCCCTATGGCTACACCTTC.

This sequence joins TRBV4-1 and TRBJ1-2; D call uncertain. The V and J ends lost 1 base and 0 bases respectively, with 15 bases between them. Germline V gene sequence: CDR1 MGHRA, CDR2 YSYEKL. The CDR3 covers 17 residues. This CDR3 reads CASSQAITAAPNYGYTF. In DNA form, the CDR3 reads TGCGCCAGCAGCCAAGCTATCACAGCCGCCCCTAACTATGGCTACACCTTC.

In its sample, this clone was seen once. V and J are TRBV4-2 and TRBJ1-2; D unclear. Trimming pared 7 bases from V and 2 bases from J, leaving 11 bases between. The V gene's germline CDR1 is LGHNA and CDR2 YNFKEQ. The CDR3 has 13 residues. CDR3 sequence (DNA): TGTGCCAGCACGAGGGAACCAAACTATGGCTACACCTTC. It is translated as CASTREPNYGYTF.

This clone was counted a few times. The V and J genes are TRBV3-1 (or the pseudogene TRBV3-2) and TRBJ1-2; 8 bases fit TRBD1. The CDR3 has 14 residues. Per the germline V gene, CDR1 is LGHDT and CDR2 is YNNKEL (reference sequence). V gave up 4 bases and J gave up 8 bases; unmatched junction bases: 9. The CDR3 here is CASSRTPGGQGYTF. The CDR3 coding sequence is TGTGCCAGCAGCCGAACCCCAGGGGGCCAGGGCTACACCTTC.

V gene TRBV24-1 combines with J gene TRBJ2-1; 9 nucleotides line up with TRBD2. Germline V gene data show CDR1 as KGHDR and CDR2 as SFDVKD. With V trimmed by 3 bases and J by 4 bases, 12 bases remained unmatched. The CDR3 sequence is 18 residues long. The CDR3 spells CATSDAGGSSGRYNEQFF. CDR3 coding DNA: TGTGCCACCAGTGATGCTGGGGGGAGTAGCGGGAGATACAATGAGCAGTTCTTC.

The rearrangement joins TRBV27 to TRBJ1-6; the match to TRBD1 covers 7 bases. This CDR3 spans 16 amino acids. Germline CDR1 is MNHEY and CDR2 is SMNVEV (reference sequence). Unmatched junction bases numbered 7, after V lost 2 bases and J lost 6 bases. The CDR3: CASSLAGTVVNSPLHF. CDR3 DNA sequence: TGTGCCAGCAGTTTAGCCGGGACAGTTGTTAATTCACCCCTCCACTTT.

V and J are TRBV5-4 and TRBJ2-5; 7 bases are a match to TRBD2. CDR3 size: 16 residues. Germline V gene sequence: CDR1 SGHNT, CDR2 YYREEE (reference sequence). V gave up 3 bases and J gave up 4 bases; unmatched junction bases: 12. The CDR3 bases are TGTGCCAGCAGCTCAGCTTCAGGGAGGGGTCGAGAGACCCAGTACTTC. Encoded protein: CASSSASGRGRETQYF.

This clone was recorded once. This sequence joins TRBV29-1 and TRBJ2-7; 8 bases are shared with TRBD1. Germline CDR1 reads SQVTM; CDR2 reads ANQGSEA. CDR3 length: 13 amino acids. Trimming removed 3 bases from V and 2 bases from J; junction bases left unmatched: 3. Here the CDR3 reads CSVDSGGPYEQYF. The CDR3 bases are TGCAGCGTTGACTCAGGGGGCCCCTACGAGCAGTACTTC.

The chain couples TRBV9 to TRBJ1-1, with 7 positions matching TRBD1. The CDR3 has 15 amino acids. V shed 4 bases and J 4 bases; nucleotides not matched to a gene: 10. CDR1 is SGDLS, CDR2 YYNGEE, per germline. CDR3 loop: CASSQTDDRVTEAFF. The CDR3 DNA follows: TGTGCCAGCAGCCAAACAGACGACAGGGTCACTGAAGCTTTCTTT.

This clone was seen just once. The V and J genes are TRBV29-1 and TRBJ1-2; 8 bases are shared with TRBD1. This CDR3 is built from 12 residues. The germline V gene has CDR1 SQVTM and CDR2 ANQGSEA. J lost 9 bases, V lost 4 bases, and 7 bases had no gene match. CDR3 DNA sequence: TGCAGCGTTGCTGACAGGGGAGGTAGCTACACCTTC. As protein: CSVADRGGSYTF.

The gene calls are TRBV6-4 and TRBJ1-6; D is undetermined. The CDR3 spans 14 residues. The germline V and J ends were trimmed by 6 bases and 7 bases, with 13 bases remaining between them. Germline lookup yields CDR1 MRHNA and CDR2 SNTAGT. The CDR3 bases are TGTGCCAGCAGCGCATCTCCGGGGAATTCACCCCTCCACTTT. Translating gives CASSASPGNSPLHF.

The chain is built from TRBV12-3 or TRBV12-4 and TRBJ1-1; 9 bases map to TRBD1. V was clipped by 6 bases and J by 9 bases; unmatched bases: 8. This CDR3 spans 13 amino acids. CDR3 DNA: TGTGCCAGCAGATCTGCGGGACAGGGTAAAGCTTTCTTT. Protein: CASRSAGQGKAFF.

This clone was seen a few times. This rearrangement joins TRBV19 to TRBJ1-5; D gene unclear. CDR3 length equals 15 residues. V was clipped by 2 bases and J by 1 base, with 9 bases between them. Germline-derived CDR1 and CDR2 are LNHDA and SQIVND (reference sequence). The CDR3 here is CASSISVGSNQPQHF. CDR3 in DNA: TGTGCCAGTAGTATAAGCGTTGGGAGCAATCAGCCCCAGCATTTT.

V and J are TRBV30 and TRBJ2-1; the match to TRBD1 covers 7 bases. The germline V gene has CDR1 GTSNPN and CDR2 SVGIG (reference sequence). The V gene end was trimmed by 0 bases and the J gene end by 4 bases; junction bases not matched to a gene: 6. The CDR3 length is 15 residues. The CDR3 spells CAWSVVRGQYNEQFF. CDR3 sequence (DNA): TGTGCCTGGAGTGTCGTTAGGGGACAGTACAATGAGCAGTTCTTC.

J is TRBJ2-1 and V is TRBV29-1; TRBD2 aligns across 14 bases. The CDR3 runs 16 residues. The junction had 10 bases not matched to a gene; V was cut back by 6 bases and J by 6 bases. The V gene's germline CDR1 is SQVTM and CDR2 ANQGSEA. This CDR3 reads CSVLGLAGGEFNEQFF. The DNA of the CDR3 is TGCAGCGTCCTTGGACTAGCGGGGGGAGAATTCAATGAGCAGTTCTTC.

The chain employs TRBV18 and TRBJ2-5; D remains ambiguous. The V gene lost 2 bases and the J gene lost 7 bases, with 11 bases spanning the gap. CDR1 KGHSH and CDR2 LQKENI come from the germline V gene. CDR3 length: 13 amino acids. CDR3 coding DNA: TGTGCCAGCTCACCAAAGGAGACGGGGACCCAGTACTTC. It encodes CASSPKETGTQYF.

CDR3 amino acids: CASSLGVFQPQHF. For the CDR3, the DNA is TGTGCCAGCAGTTTAGGAGTTTTCCAGCCCCAGCATTTT. V usage is TRBV28 and J usage is TRBJ1-5; D remains unclear. The V end was cut by 2 bases, the J end by 7 bases, with 9 bases between. Germline CDR1 and CDR2: MDHEN and SYDVKM. The CDR3 has 13 residues.

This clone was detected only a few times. CDR3 DNA sequence: TGTGCCAGCAGTTTATCTTCAGGGGCCAGGGGTTGGGCTTTCTTT. Translated, it gives CASSLSSGARGWAFF. This sequence joins TRBV28 and TRBJ1-1; TRBD1 is a possible D gene (6 bases). CDR1 MDHEN and CDR2 SYDVKM come from the germline V gene. The CDR3 is made up of 15 amino acids. V lost 1 base, J lost 11 bases, and 20 bases lay in between.

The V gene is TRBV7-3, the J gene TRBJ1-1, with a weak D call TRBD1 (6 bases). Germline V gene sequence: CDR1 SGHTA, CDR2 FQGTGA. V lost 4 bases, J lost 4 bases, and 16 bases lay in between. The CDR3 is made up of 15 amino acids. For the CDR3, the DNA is TGTGCCAGCAGCTCCGCCGGCGGGGGCGGCACTGAAGCTTTCTTT. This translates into CASSSAGGGGTEAFF.